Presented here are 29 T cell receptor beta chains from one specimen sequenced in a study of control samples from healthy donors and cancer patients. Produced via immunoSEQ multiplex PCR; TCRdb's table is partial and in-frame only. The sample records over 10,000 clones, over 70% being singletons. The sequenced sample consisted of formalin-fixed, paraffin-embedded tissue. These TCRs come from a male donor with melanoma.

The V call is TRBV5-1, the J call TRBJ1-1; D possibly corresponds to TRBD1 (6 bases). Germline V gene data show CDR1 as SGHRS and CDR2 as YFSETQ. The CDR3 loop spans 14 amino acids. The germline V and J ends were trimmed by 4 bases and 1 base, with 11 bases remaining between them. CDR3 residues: CASSPSTGNTEAFF. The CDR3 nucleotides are TGCGCCAGCAGCCCCTCGACAGGGAACACTGAAGCTTTCTTT. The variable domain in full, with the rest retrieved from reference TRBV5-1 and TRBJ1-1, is KAGVTQTPRYLIKTRGQQVTLSCSPISGHRSVSWYQQTPGQGLQFLFEYFSETQRNKGNFPGRFSGRQFSNSRSEMNVSTLELGDSALYLCASSPSTGNTEAFFGQGTRLTVV.

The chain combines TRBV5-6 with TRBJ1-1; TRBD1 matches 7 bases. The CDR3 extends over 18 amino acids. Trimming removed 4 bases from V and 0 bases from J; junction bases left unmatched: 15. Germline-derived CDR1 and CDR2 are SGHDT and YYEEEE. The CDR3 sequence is CASSPTYRGLMMNTEAFF. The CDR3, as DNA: TGTGCCAGCAGCCCAACCTACAGGGGATTGATGATGAACACTGAAGCTTTCTTT.

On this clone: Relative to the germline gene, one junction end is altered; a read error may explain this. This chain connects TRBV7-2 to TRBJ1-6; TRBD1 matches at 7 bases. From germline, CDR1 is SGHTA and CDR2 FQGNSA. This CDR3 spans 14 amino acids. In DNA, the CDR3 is TGTGCCAGCAGCGCCGACAGGGTTAATTCACCCCTTCACTTT. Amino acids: CASSADRVNSPLHF.

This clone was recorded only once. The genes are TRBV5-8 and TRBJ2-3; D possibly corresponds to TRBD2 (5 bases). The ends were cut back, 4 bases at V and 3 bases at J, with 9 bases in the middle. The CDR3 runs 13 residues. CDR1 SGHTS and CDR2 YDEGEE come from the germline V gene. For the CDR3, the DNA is TGTGCCAGCAGCCCGGGAAGGACAGATACGCAGTATTTT. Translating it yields CASSPGRTDTQYF.

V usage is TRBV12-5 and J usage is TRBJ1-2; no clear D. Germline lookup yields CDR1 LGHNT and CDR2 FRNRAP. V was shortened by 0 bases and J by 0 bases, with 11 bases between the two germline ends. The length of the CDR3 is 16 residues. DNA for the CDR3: TGTGCTAGTGGTTTGGTGGCAGCCCTGACTAACTATGGCTACACCTTC. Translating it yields CASGLVAALTNYGYTF.

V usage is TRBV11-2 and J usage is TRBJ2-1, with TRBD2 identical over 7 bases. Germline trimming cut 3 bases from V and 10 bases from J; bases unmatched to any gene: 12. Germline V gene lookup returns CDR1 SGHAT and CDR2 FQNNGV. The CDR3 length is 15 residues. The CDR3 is CASSFAGLGIREQFF. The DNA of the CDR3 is TGTGCCAGCAGCTTTGCAGGACTAGGGATACGGGAGCAGTTCTTC.

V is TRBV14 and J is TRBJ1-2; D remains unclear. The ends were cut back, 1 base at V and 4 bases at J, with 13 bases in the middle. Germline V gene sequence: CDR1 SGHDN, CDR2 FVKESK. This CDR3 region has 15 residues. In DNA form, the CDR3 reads TGTGCCAGCAGCCAAGGTCCCGGGAGATTCTATGGCTACACCTTC. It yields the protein CASSQGPGRFYGYTF.

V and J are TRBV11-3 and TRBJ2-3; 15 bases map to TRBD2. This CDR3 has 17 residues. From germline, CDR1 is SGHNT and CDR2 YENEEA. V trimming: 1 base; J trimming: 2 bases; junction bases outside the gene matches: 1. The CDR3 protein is CASSLGTSGGATDTQYF. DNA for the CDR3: TGTGCCAGCAGCTTAGGGACTAGCGGGGGGGCCACAGATACGCAGTATTTT. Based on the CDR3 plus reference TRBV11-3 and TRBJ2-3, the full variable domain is EAGVVQSPRYKIIEKKQPVAFWCNPISGHNTLYWYLQNLGQGPELLIRYENEEAVDDSQLPKDRFSAERLKGVDSTLKIQPAELGDSAVYLCASSLGTSGGATDTQYFGPGTRLTVL.

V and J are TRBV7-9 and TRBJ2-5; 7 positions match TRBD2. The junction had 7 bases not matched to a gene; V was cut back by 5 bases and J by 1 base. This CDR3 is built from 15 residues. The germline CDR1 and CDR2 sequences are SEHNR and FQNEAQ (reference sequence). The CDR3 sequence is CASSKELASQETQYF. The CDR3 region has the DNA TGTGCCAGCAGCAAGGAACTAGCGAGCCAAGAGACCCAGTACTTC. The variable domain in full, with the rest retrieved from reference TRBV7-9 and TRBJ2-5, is DTGVSQNPRHKITKRGQNVTFRCDPISEHNRLYWYRQTLGQGPEFLTYFQNEAQLEKSRLLSDRFSAERPKGSFSTLEIQRTEQGDSAMYLCASSKELASQETQYFGPGTRLLVL.

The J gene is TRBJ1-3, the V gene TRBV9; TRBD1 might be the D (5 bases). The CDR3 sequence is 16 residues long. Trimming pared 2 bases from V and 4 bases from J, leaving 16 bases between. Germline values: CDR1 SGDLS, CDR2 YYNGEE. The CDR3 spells CASSVGVGLVGNTIYF. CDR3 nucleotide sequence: TGTGCCAGCAGCGTGGGGGTCGGGTTAGTGGGAAACACCATATATTTT.

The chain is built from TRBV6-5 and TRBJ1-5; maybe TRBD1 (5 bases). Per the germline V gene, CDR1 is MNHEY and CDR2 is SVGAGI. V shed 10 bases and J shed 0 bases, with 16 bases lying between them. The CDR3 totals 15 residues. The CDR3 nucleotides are TGTGCCATCGTGCGTGGGGGGAATAGCAATCAGCCCCAGCATTTT. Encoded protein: CAIVRGGNSNQPQHF.

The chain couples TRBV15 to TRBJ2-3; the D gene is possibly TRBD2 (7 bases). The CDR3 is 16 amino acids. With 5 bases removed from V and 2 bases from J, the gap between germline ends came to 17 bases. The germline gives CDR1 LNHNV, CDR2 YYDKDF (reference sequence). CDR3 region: CATSLGKGGPTDTQYF. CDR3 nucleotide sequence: TGTGCCACCAGCCTTGGCAAGGGGGGGCCCACAGATACGCAGTATTTT.

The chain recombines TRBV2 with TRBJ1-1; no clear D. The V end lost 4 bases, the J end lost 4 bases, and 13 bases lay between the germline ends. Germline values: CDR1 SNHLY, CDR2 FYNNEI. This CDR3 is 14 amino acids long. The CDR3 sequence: CASSVRYRGTEAFF. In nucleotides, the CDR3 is TGTGCCAGCAGTGTCCGTTATCGGGGCACTGAAGCTTTCTTT.

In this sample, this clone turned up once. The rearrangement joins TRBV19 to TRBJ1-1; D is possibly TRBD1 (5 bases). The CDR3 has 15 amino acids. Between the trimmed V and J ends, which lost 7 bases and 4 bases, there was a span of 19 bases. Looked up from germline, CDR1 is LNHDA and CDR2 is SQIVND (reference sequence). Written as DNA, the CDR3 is TGTGCCAGTAAATCAAAGGATACGGGGGGCACTGAAGCTTTCTTT. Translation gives CASKSKDTGGTEAFF.

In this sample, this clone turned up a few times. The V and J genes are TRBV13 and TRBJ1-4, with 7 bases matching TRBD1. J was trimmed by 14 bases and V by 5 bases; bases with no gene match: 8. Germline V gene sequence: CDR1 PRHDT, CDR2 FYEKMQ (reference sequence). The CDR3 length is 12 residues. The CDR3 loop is CASSPRQGRLFF. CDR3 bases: TGTGCCAGCAGCCCGAGACAGGGCAGGCTGTTTTTT.

The CDR3 nucleotides read TGTGCCAGCAGCTTGGGGGCCCTCCTCACCTTC. It specifies CASSLGALLTF. V usage is TRBV5-5 and J usage is TRBJ1-2; no clear D gene. The ends were cut back, 0 bases at V and 13 bases at J, with 10 bases in the middle. This CDR3 comprises 11 residues. The V gene's germline CDR1 is SGHKS and CDR2 YYEKEE (reference sequence).

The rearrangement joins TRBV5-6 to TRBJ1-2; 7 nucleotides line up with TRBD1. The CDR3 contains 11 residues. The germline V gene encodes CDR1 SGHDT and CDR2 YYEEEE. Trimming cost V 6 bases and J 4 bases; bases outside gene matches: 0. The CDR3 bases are TGTGCCAGCAACAGGGGCTATGGCTACACCTTC. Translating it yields CASNRGYGYTF.

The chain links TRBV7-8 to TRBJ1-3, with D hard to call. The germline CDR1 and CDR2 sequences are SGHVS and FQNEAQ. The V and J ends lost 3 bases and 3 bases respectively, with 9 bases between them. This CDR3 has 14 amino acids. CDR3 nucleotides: TGTGCCAGCAGCTTTAGCAGCCGTGGAAACACCATATATTTT. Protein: CASSFSSRGNTIYF.

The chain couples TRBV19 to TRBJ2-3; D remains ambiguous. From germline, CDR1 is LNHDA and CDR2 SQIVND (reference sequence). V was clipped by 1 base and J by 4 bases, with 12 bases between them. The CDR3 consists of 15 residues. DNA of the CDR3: TGTGCCAGTAGTATAGCTGCCGCCGGAGCAGATACGCAGTATTTT. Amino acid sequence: CASSIAAAGADTQYF.

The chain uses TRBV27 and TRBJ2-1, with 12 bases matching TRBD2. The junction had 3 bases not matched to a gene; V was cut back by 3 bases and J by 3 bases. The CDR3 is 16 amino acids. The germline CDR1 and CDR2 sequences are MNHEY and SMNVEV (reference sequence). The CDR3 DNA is TGTGCCAGCAGTTTCCTAGCGGGGGGGGTCTACAATGAGCAGTTCTTC. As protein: CASSFLAGGVYNEQFF.

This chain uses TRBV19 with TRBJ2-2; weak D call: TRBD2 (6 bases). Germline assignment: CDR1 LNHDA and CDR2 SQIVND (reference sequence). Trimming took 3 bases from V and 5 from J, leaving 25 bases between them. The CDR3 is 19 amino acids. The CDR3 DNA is TGTGCCAGTAGTATTCTACTCGTACGGGACGGGAGTAAGACCGGGGAGCTGTTTTTT. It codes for CASSILLVRDGSKTGELFF.

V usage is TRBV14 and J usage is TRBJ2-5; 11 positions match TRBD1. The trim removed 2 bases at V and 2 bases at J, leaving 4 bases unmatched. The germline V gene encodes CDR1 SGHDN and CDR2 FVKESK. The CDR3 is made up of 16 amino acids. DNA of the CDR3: TGTGCCAGCAGCCAACCGGGACAGGGGGAGCAAGAGACCCAGTACTTC. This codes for CASSQPGQGEQETQYF.

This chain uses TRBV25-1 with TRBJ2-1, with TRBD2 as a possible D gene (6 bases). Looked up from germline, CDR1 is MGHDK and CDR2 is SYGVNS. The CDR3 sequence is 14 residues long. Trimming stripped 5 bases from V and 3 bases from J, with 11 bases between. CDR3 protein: CASSQSGDYNEQFF. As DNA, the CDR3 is TGTGCCAGCAGTCAGTCGGGGGACTACAATGAGCAGTTCTTC. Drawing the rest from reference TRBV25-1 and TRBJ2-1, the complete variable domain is EADIYQTPRYLVIGTGKKITLECSQTMGHDKMYWYQQDPGMELHLIHYSYGVNSTEKGDLSSESTVSRIRTEHFPLTLESARPSHTSQYLCASSQSGDYNEQFFGPGTRLTVL.

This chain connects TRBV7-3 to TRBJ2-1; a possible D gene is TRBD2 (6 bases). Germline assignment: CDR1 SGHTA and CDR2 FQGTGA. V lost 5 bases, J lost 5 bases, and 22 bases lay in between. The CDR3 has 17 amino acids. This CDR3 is CASSRGWRDSDHNEQFF. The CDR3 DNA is TGTGCCAGCAGCCGTGGGTGGCGGGACTCAGATCACAATGAGCAGTTCTTC.

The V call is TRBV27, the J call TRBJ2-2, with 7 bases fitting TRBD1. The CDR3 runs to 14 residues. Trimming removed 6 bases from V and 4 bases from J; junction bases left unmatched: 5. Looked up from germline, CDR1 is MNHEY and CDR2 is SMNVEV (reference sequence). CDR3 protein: CASRTGSVTGELFF. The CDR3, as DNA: TGTGCCAGCAGGACAGGGTCGGTCACCGGGGAGCTGTTTTTT.

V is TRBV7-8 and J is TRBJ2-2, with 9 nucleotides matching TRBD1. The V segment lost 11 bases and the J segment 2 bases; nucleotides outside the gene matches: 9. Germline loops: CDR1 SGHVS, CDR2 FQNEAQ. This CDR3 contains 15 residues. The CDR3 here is CAEQGADSNTGELFF. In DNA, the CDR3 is TGTGCCGAACAGGGGGCTGATTCAAACACCGGGGAGCTGTTTTTT.

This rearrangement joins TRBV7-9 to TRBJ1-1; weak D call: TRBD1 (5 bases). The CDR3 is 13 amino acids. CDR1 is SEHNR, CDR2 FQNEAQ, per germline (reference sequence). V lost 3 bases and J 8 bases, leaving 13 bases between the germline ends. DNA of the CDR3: TGTGCCAGCAGCTTGACAGCCTCCGGGGAAGCTTTCTTT. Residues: CASSLTASGEAFF.

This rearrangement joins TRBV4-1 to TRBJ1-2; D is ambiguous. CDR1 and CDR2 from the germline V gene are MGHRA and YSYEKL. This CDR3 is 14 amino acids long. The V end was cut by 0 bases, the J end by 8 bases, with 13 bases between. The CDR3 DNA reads TGCGCCAGCAGCCAAGAAGGAGGTCTAGCCGGCTACACCTTC. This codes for CASSQEGGLAGYTF.

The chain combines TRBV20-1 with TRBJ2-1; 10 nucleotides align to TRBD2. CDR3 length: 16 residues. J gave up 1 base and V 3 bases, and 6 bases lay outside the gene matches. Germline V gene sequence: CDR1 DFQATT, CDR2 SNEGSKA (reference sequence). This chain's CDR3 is CSASPAGGPSYNEQFF. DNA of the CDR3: TGCAGTGCTAGTCCAGCGGGGGGGCCATCCTACAATGAGCAGTTCTTC.